A single sample gave rise to the 16 T cell receptor beta chains below, sequenced in a study of OX40 agonist ivuxolimab in advanced cancers. Assay: immunoSEQ multiplex PCR; the TCRdb copy retains only in-frame clones and omits some. The sample carries about 89,000 clones, just over 85% recorded once. Here the sequenced sample was CD4+ or CD8+ T cells sorted from blood, taken in a trial of the OX40 agonist ivuxolimab. The receptors were gathered from an adult with an advanced solid tumor such as melanoma, head and neck, liver or kidney cancer.

This clone came up a few times. The genes are TRBV5-6 and TRBJ1-4; 9 nucleotides line up with TRBD1. Germline V lookup: CDR1 SGHDT, CDR2 YYEEEE. This CDR3 has 15 residues. J was trimmed by 7 bases and V by 2 bases; bases with no gene match: 6. The CDR3 is CASSFFGTGSEKLFF. The DNA of the CDR3 is TGTGCCAGCAGCTTTTTCGGGACAGGGAGTGAAAAACTGTTTTTT. The full variable domain, with the rest looked up from reference TRBV5-6 and TRBJ1-4, is DAGVTQSPTHLIKTRGQQVTLRCSPKSGHDTVSWYQQALGQGPQFIFQYYEEEERQRGNFPDRFSGHQFPNYSSELNVNALLLGDSALYLCASSFFGTGSEKLFFGSGTQLSVL.

The V call is TRBV30, the J call TRBJ2-1, with 7 bases lining up with TRBD1. This CDR3 has 16 residues. Germline V gene data show CDR1 as GTSNPN and CDR2 as SVGIG (reference sequence). J was trimmed by 7 bases and V by 4 bases; bases with no gene match: 16. CDR3 amino acids: CAWKEGPTGLRNEQFF. CDR3 coding DNA: TGTGCCTGGAAAGAGGGCCCGACAGGGTTAAGGAATGAGCAGTTCTTC.

In DNA, the CDR3 is TGTGCCAGCAGCTTAGGGACCTCTTCTCAGCCCCAGCATTTT. Its translation: CASSLGTSSQPQHF. This chain links TRBV7-6 with TRBJ1-5; D unclear. This CDR3 region has 14 residues. Trimming pared 1 base from V and 6 bases from J, leaving 10 bases between. Germline V gene data show CDR1 as SGHVS and CDR2 as FNYEAQ.

The chain is built from TRBV7-9 and TRBJ2-2; D may be TRBD2 (6 bases). The CDR3 has 14 residues. The germline V gene encodes CDR1 SEHNR and CDR2 FQNEAQ (reference sequence). Between the trimmed V and J ends, which lost 5 bases and 2 bases, there was a span of 9 bases. The CDR3 DNA reads as TGTGCCAGCAGCCGGGGGAGTAACACCGGGGAGCTGTTTTTT. This encodes CASSRGSNTGELFF.

This clone was counted once. The rearrangement joins TRBV20-1 to TRBJ2-7; no clear D gene. Germline V gene data show CDR1 as DFQATT and CDR2 as SNEGSKA (reference sequence). V gave up 2 bases and J gave up 2 bases, with 4 bases separating them. This CDR3 spans 11 amino acids. CDR3 in DNA: TGCAGTGCTAGACAGGCCTACGAGCAGTACTTC. As protein: CSARQAYEQYF.

The V call is TRBV2, the J call TRBJ2-7, with TRBD1 identical over 9 bases. Looked up from germline, CDR1 is SNHLY and CDR2 is FYNNEI. V dropped 6 bases and J dropped 6; count of bases not matched to a gene: 9. The CDR3 is 14 residues long. In DNA form, the CDR3 reads TGTGCCAGCAGAAACCGGGACAGGGCTCGCGAGCAGTACTTC. Its protein is CASRNRDRAREQYF.

This chain's CDR3 is CASSPRDRDSPLHF. CDR3 in DNA: TGTGCCAGCAGCCCTCGGGACAGGGACTCACCCCTCCACTTT. The rearrangement joins TRBV9 to TRBJ1-6; 9 positions agree with TRBD1. The V segment lost 4 bases and the J segment 10 bases; nucleotides outside the gene matches: 6. The CDR3 runs to 14 residues. From germline, CDR1 is SGDLS and CDR2 YYNGEE.

V gene TRBV5-1 combines with J gene TRBJ2-3; D not certain. Trimming took 1 base from V and 1 from J, leaving 4 bases between them. Looked up from germline, CDR1 is SGHRS and CDR2 is YFSETQ. This CDR3 contains 13 residues. The CDR3: CASSLSGTDTQYF. CDR3 nucleotide sequence: TGCGCCAGCAGCTTGTCTGGCACAGATACGCAGTATTTT. The full variable domain, completed using reference TRBV5-1 and TRBJ2-3, is KAGVTQTPRYLIKTRGQQVTLSCSPISGHRSVSWYQQTPGQGLQFLFEYFSETQRNKGNFPGRFSGRQFSNSRSEMNVSTLELGDSALYLCASSLSGTDTQYFGPGTRLTVL.

The gene calls are TRBV18 and TRBJ1-2, with 12 nucleotides matching TRBD1. The CDR3 runs 17 residues. V shed 3 bases and J 1 base; nucleotides not matched to a gene: 6. CDR1 and CDR2 from the germline V gene are KGHSH and LQKENI. Here the CDR3 DNA reads TGTGCCAGCTCACCCTGGGACAGGGGGCTTGGTAACTATGGCTACACCTTC. It yields the protein CASSPWDRGLGNYGYTF.

This chain uses TRBV6-5 with TRBJ1-6, with 7 bases identical to TRBD1. Germline CDR1 and CDR2: MNHEY and SVGAGI. The CDR3 is made up of 15 amino acids. With 8 bases clipped from V and 9 bases from J, the junction kept 13 bases outside the gene matches. CDR3 coding DNA: TGTGCCAGCCGTTGGAGGGGAGAGGGGGCTTCACCCCTCCACTTT. This codes for CASRWRGEGASPLHF.

The chain uses TRBV7-3 and TRBJ1-5; D uncertain. V lost 3 bases, J lost 7 bases, and 10 bases lay in between. The CDR3 is 13 residues long. From germline, CDR1 is SGHTA and CDR2 FQGTGA. CDR3 nucleotides: TGTGCCAGCAGCTTGACGGTCGACCAGCCCCAGCATTTT. Protein sequence: CASSLTVDQPQHF.

The chain combines TRBV20-1 with TRBJ2-5; D not certain. CDR3 length: 11 amino acids. The germline V and J ends were trimmed by 3 bases and 5 bases, with 7 bases remaining between them. Germline V CDR1 and CDR2: DFQATT, SNEGSKA (reference sequence). CDR3 in DNA: TGCAGTGCTAGTGGTTATGAGACCCAGTACTTC. It is translated as CSASGYETQYF.

The rearrangement uses TRBV19 and TRBJ1-5; tentative D call: TRBD1 (5 bases). V was trimmed by 4 bases and J by 3 bases, leaving 16 bases between them. Germline values: CDR1 LNHDA, CDR2 SQIVND (reference sequence). The CDR3 is made up of 16 amino acids. The CDR3 loop is CASSTNKGALNQPQHF. The DNA of the CDR3 is TGTGCCAGTAGTACCAATAAAGGGGCTCTCAATCAGCCCCAGCATTTT.

The chain has TRBV10-2 and TRBJ2-5, with unresolved D. Germline assignment: CDR1 WSHSY and CDR2 SAAADI. The CDR3 is 13 amino acids. V was trimmed by 6 bases and J by 5 bases, leaving 13 bases between them. The DNA of the CDR3 is TGCGCCAGCAGGGATGACCAAGGGGAGACCCAGTACTTC. This codes for CASRDDQGETQYF.

This clone was seen just once. The genes are TRBV6-6 and TRBJ1-5; 11 bases match TRBD1. The CDR3 spans 16 residues. Germline assignment: CDR1 MNHNY and CDR2 SVGAGI (reference sequence). V dropped 5 bases and J dropped 5; count of bases not matched to a gene: 8. In DNA, the CDR3 is TGTGCCAGCAGTCAAGGACAGGGGGCTTTTTATCAGCCCCAGCATTTT. Translated: CASSQGQGAFYQPQHF.

V is TRBV7-9 and J is TRBJ2-5, with D perhaps TRBD1 or TRBD2 (5 bases each). Germline V gives CDR1 SEHNR, CDR2 FQNEAQ (reference sequence). The V gene lost 5 bases and the J gene lost 1 base, with 11 bases spanning the gap. The CDR3 extends over 14 amino acids. This CDR3 reads CASSNRDRQETQYF. The CDR3 region has the DNA TGTGCCAGCAGCAACCGGGACCGCCAAGAGACCCAGTACTTC.